This TCR beta chain was found in a study of T cell changes during pregnancy in multiple sclerosis. Germline assignment: CDR1 SGHAT and CDR2 FQNNGV. The CDR3 totals 13 residues. Trimming removed 1 base from V and 4 bases from J, with 8 bases in between. Using immunoSEQ multiplex PCR, the repertoire was profiled, and TCRdb retains in-frame clones only, with some absent. The repertoire holds over 80,000 clones, 90% seen once, with around 0.79% in the top ten. The material sequenced was peripheral blood, taken in the second trimester of pregnancy. J is TRBJ2-7 and V is TRBV11-2; D unresolved. The receptor was derived from a female donor in good health, enrolled as a control in a pregnancy study. CDR3 loop: CASSLGADYEQYF. Written as DNA, the CDR3 is TGTGCCAGCAGCTTAGGGGCAGATTACGAGCAGTACTTC. Using reference TRBV11-2 and TRBJ2-7 for the parts outside the CDR3, the full variable domain is EAGVAQSPRYKIIEKRQSVAFWCNPISGHATLYWYQQILGQGPKLLIQFQNNGVVDDSQLPKDRFSAERLKGVDSTLKIQPAKLEDSAVYLCASSLGADYEQYFGPGTRLTVT.